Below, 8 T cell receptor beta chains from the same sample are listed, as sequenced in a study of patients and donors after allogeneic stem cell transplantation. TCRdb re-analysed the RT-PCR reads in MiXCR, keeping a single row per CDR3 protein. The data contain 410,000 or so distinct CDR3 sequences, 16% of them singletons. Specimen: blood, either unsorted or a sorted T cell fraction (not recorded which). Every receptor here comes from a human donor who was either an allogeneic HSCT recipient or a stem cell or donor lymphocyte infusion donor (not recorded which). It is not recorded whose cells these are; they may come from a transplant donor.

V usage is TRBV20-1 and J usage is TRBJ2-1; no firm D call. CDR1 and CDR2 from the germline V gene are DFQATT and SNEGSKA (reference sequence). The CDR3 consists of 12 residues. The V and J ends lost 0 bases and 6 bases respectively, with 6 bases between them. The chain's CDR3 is CSARDESNEQFF. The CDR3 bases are TGCAGTGCTAGAGACGAGTCCAATGAGCAGTTCTTC.

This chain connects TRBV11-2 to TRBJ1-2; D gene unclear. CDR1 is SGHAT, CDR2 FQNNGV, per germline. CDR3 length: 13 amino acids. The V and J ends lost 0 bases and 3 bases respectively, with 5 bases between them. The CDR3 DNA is TGTGCCAGCAGCTTAGATGCCCACTATGGCTACACCTTC. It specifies CASSLDAHYGYTF.

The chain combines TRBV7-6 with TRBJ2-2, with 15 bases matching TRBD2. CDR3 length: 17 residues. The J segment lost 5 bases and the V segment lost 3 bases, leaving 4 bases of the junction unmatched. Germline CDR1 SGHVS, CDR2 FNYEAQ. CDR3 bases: TGTGCCAGCAGCTTCGGACTAGCGGGAGGGATTACCGGGGAGCTGTTTTTT. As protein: CASSFGLAGGITGELFF.

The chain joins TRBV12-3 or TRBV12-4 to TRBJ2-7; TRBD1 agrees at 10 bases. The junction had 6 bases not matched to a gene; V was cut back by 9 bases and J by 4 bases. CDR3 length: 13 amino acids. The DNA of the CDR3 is TGTGCCAGTCTTAGGGACAGGGGATACGAGCAGTACTTC. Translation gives CASLRDRGYEQYF.

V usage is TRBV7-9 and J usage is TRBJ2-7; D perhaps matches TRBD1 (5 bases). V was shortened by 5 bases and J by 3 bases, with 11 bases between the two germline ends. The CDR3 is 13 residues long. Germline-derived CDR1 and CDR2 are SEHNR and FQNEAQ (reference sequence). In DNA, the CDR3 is TGTGCCAGCAGCGGGGCTTTAATCTACGAGCAGTACTTC. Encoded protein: CASSGALIYEQYF.

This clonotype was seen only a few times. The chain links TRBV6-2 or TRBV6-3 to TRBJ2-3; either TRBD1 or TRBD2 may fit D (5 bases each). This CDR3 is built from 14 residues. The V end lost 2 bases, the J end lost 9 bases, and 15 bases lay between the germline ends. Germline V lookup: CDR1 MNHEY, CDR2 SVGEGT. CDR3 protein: CASSYPGRSKTQYF. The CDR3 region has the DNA TGTGCCAGCAGTTACCCGGGACGGTCGAAAACGCAGTATTTT.

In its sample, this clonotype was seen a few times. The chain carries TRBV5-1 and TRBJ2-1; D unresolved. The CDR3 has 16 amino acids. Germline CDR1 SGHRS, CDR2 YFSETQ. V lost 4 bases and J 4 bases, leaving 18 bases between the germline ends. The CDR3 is CASSPPTAPVYNEQFF. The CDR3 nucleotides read TGCGCCAGCAGCCCACCGACGGCCCCCGTTTACAATGAGCAGTTCTTC.

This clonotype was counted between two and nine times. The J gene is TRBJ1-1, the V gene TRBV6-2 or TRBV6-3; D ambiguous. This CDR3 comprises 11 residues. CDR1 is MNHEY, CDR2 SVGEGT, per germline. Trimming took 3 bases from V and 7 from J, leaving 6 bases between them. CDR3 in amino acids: CASSYGSEAFF. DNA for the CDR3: TGTGCCAGCAGTTATGGCAGTGAAGCTTTCTTT.